What follows are 5 T cell receptor beta chains derived from one specimen sequenced in a study of regulatory T cells. The study's findings and limits: In CD3G-deficient patients, conventional CD4+ T cells were enriched for hydrophobic CDR3 residues at positions 6 and 7.

No antigen has been assigned to these receptors. The PCR used 52 TRBV and 13 TRBJ primers. TCRdb keeps only in-frame clones here, not all; method: immunoSEQ multiplex PCR. Seen here are some 31,000 clones, more than 85% observed once, and the top ten hold around 0.98%. Specimen: conventional CD4+ T cells sorted from blood. The receptors shown here come from a child aged 2 to 10 with CD3G deficiency.

J is TRBJ1-1 and V is TRBV28; the D gene is possibly TRBD1 (5 bases). V shed 3 bases and J shed 6 bases, with 17 bases lying between them. Germline values: CDR1 MDHEN, CDR2 SYDVKM. This CDR3 contains 15 residues. The CDR3 DNA reads TGTGCCAGCAGTTTTAATCGTCAGGGATCCCCTGAAGCTTTCTTT. It translates to CASSFNRQGSPEAFF.

This sequence joins TRBV28 and TRBJ2-7; D is unclear. CDR3 length: 12 amino acids. V was clipped by 4 bases and J by 3 bases, with 7 bases between them. Germline CDR1 reads MDHEN; CDR2 reads SYDVKM. This CDR3 is CASSSSYYEQYF. The DNA for the CDR3 is TGTGCCAGCAGTTCCTCCTACTACGAGCAGTACTTC.

This clone came up a few times. The genes are TRBV7-9 and TRBJ1-3, with 8 bases that match TRBD1. Trimming took 5 bases from V and 4 from J; bases not matched to a gene: 7. Germline assignment: CDR1 SEHNR and CDR2 FQNEAQ (reference sequence). The CDR3 loop spans 15 amino acids. This chain's CDR3 is CASSQQGVGGNTIYF. As DNA, the CDR3 is TGTGCCAGCAGCCAACAGGGGGTCGGAGGAAACACCATATATTTT.

A word on this clone: Other DNA sequences of this sample code for an identical CDR3. The V gene is TRBV28, the J gene TRBJ1-2; 10 nucleotides align to TRBD1. This CDR3 contains 13 residues. J gave up 8 bases and V 5 bases, and 5 bases lay outside the gene matches. The germline V gene has CDR1 MDHEN and CDR2 SYDVKM. This CDR3 is CASSRGQGGGYTF. Written as DNA, the CDR3 is TGTGCCAGCAGTCGAGGACAGGGGGGAGGCTACACCTTC.

The CDR3 sequence: CASSPLDGNQPQHF. The CDR3 bases are TGTGCCAGCAGTCCCTTAGACGGAAATCAGCCCCAGCATTTT. V and J are TRBV28 and TRBJ1-5; D is unresolved. The V end was cut by 5 bases, the J end by 4 bases, with 12 bases between. Germline V gene lookup returns CDR1 MDHEN and CDR2 SYDVKM. This CDR3 contains 14 residues.